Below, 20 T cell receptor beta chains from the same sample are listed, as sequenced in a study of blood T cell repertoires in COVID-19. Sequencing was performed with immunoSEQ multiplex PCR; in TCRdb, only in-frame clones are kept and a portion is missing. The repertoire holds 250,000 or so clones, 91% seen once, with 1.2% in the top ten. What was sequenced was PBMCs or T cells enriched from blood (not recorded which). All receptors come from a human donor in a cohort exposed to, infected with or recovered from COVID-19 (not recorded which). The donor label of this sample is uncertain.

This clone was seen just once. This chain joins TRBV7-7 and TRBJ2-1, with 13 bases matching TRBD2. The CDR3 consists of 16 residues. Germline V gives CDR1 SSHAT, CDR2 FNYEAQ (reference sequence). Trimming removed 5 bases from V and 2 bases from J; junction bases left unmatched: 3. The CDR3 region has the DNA TGTGCCAGCAGCCTGGGGACTAGCGGGACCTACAATGAGCAGTTCTTC. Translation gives CASSLGTSGTYNEQFF.

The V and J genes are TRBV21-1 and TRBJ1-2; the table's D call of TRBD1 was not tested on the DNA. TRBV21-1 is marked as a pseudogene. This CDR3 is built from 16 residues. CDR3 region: CASSKAGFRTGDRYTF. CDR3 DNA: TGTGCCAGCAGCAAAGCTGGGTTCCGGACAGGGGACCGCTACACCTTC.

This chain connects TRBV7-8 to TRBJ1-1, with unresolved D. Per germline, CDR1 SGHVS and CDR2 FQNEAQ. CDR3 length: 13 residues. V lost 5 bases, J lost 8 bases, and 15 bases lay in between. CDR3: CASSPKFRREAFF. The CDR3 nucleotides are TGTGCCAGCAGCCCCAAGTTTCGGAGGGAAGCTTTCTTT.

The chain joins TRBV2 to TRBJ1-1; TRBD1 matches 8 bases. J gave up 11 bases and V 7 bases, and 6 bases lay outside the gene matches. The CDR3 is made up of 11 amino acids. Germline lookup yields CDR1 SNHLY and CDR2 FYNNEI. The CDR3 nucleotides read TGTGCCAGCACTTACAGGGGGGACGCTTTCTTT. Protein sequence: CASTYRGDAFF.

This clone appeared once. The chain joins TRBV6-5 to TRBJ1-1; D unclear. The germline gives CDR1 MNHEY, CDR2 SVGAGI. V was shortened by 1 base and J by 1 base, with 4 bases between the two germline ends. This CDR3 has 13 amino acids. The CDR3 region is CASSYFQNTEAFF. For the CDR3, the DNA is TGTGCCAGCAGTTACTTCCAGAACACTGAAGCTTTCTTT.

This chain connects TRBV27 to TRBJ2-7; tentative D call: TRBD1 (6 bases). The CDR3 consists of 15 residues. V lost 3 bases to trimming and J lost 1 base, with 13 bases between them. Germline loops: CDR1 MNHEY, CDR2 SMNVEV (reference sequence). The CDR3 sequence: CASSLYRAESYEQYF. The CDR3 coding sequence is TGTGCCAGCAGTTTGTACAGGGCTGAGTCCTACGAGCAGTACTTC.

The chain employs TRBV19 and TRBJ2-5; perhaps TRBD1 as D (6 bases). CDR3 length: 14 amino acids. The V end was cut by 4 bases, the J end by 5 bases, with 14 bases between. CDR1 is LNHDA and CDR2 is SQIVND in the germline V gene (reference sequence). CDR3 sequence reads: CASSTQGSGETQYF. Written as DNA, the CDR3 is TGTGCCAGTAGTACACAGGGATCGGGGGAGACCCAGTACTTC.

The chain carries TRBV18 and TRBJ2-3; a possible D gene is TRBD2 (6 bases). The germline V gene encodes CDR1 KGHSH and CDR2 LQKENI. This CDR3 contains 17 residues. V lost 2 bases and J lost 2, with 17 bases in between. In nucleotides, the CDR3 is TGTGCCAGCTCACCAAGCAACGGGAGAAAAATCACAGATACGCAGTATTTT. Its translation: CASSPSNGRKITDTQYF. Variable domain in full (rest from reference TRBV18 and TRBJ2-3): NAGVMQNPRHLVRRRGQEARLRCSPMKGHSHVYWYRQLPEEGLKFMVYLQKENIIDESGMPKERFSAEFPKEGPSILRIQQVVRGDSAAYFCASSPSNGRKITDTQYFGPGTRLTVL.

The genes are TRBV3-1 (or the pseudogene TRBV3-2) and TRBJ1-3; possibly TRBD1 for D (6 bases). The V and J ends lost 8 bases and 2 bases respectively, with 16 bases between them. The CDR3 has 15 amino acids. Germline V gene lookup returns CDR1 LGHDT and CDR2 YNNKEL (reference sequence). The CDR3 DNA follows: TGTGCCAGCCCCCGGGCGTCAGGGGCTGGAAACACCATATATTTT. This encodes CASPRASGAGNTIYF.

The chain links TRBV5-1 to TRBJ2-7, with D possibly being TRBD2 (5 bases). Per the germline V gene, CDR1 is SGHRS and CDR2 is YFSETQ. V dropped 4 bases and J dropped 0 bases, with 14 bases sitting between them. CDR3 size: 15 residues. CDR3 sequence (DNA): TGCGCCAGCAGCGAAACGGACTTCTACTCCTACGAGCAGTACTTC. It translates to CASSETDFYSYEQYF.

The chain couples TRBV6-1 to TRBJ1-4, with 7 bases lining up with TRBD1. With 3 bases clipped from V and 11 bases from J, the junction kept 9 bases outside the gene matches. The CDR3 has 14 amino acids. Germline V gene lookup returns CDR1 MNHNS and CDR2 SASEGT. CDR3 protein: CASSDLRTGSKLFF. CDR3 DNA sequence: TGTGCCAGCAGTGATCTAAGGACAGGCAGCAAACTGTTTTTT.

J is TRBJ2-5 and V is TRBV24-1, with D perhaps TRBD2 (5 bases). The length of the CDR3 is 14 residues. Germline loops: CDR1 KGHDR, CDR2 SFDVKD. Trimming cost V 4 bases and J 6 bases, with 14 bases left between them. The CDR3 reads CATSDGLPGQTQYF. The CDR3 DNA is TGTGCCACCAGTGACGGACTCCCCGGCCAGACCCAGTACTTC.

The CDR3 DNA sequence: TGCGCCAGCAGTCAATCGCGGGGTTGGAGCTCCTACGAGCAGTACTTC. Amino acid sequence: CASSQSRGWSSYEQYF. The chain combines TRBV23-1 with TRBJ2-7; tentatively, D is TRBD2 (6 bases). TRBV23-1 is labeled an ORF, and its function is uncertain. This CDR3 region has 16 residues. Trimming left V 0 bases short and J 0 bases short, with 12 bases between.

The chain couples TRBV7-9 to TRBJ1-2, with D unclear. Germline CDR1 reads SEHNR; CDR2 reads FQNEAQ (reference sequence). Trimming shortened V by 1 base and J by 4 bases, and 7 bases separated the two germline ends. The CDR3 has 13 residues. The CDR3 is CASSLEALYGYTF. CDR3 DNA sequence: TGTGCCAGCAGCTTAGAAGCACTCTATGGCTACACCTTC.

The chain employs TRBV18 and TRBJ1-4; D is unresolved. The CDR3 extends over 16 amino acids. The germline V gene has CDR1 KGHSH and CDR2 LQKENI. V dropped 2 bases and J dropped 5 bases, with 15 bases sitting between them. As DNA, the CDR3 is TGTGCCAGCTCACCAATGCCAGCCCGAGGCAATGAAAAACTGTTTTTT. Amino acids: CASSPMPARGNEKLFF.

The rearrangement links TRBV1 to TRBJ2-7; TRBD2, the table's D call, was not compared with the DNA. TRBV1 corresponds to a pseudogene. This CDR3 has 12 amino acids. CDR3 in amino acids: CTSSLRDYEQYF. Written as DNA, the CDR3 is TGCACCAGCAGCCTACGGGACTACGAGCAGTACTTC.

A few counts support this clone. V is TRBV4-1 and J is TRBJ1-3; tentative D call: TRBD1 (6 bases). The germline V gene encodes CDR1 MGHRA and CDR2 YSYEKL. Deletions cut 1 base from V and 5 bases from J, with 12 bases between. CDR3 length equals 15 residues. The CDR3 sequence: CASSQGPGTRNTIYF. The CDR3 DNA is TGCGCCAGCAGCCAAGGACCCGGGACACGAAACACCATATATTTT.

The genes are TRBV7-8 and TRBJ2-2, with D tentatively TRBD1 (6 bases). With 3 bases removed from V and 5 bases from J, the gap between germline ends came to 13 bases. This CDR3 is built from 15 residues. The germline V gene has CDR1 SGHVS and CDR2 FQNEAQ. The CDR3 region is CASSFGTKRTGELFF. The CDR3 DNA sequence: TGTGCCAGCAGCTTTGGGACAAAAAGGACCGGGGAGCTGTTTTTT.

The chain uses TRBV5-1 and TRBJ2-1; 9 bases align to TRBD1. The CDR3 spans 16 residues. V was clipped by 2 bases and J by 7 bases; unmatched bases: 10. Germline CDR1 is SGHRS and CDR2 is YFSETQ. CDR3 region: CASSFVGTGMENEQFF. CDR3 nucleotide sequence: TGCGCCAGCAGCTTTGTGGGGACAGGGATGGAAAATGAGCAGTTCTTC.

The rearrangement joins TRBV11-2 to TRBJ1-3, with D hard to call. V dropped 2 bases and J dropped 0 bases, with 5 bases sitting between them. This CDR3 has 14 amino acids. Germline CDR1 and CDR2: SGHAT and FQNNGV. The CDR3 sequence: CASSLSVSGNTIYF. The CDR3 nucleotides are TGTGCCAGCAGCTTATCTGTCTCTGGAAACACCATATATTTT.